This TCR beta chain was observed in a study of cytomegalovirus exposure and HLA in healthy donors. PCR employed 60 Vbeta and 13 Jbeta primers. Clones were sequenced by immunoSEQ multiplex PCR, and TCRdb holds only the in-frame ones, with some missing. The sample lists 160,000 or so clones, about three quarters occurring once. The length of the CDR3 is 12 residues. Per the germline V gene, CDR1 is SQVTM and CDR2 is ANQGSEA. Trimming took 5 bases from V and 4 from J, leaving 11 bases between them. The chain combines TRBV29-1 with TRBJ1-2; TRBD1 is a possible D gene (5 bases). The clonotype was recovered from a woman in her forties in good health and CMV-seronegative. The sample taken for sequencing was PBMCs. The CDR3 nucleotides are TGCAGCGTTTCAGGGTCAGGCTATGGCTACACCTTC. Residues: CSVSGSGYGYTF.